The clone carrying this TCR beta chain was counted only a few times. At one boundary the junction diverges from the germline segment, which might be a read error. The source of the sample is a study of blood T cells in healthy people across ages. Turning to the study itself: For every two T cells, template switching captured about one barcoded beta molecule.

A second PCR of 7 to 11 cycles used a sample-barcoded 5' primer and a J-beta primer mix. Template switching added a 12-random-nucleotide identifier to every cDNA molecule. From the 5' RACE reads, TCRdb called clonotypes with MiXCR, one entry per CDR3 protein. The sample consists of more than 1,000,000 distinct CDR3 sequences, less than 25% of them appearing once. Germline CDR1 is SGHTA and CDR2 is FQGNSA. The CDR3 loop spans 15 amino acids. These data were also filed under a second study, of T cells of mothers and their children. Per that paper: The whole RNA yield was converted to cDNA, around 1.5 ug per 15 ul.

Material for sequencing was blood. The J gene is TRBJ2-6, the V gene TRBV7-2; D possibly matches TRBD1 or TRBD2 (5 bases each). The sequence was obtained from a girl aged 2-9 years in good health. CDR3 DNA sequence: TGTGCCAGCAGCTCCAGCGTCGCCGGGGCCAGCGTCCTGACTTTC. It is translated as CASSSSVAGASVLTF.